This T cell receptor (beta chain) stems from a study of control samples from healthy donors and cancer patients. Germline assignment: CDR1 SEHNR and CDR2 FQNEAQ (reference sequence). This CDR3 is 13 amino acids long. V lost 5 bases and J lost 0; bases outside the gene matches: 0. Clones were read by immunoSEQ multiplex PCR, and TCRdb kept only the in-frame ones, dropping some. The sample includes more than 95,000 clones, 88% of them seen just once. A note on this clone: Within the sample, other DNA sequences also encode this same CDR3.

The TCR originated in a woman aged 65 to 85 in good health. Sample: blood. The chain uses TRBV7-9 and TRBJ1-1; 7 bases align to TRBD1. The CDR3 here is CASSRGLNTEAFF. The CDR3 DNA is TGTGCCAGCAGCAGGGGGCTGAACACTGAAGCTTTCTTT.